This TCR beta chain is drawn from a study of siplizumab effects on memory and regulatory T cells. In a few donor pairs, unstimulated naive, memory, effector memory and TEMRA subsets were sequenced. Regarding this clone: Antigen specificity is unknown.

Germline CDR1 is SGDLS and CDR2 is YYNGEE. The V gene lost 3 bases and the J gene lost 0 bases, with 7 bases spanning the gap. The length of the CDR3 is 14 residues. Only in-frame clones appear in the TCRdb table, and some are missing; sequencing was by immunoSEQ multiplex PCR. The table has about 56,000 clones, over 95% seen once. Findings of the study overall: Siplizumab significantly brought down the alloreactive sequences that trace back to unstimulated CD4+ memory cells. In siplizumab cultures, the suppressive function of proliferating Tregs remained unconfirmed.

Sequencing input: naive CD8+ T cells sorted from blood. This chain connects TRBV9 to TRBJ2-4; D is possibly TRBD2 (5 bases). This TCR came from a human donor in good health. The CDR3 loop reads CASSAGSAKNIQYF. In DNA form, the CDR3 reads TGTGCCAGCAGCGCGGGATCAGCCAAAAACATTCAGTACTTC.